This TCR beta chain was sequenced during a study of CD8 T cells in ankylosing spondylitis. As for this clonotype: The antigen remains undetermined.

It was by quantitative 5'-RACE with molecular barcodes that TCR beta libraries were made. One entry per CDR3 protein results from TCRdb running MiXCR on the 5' RACE reads. The sample records some 800,000 distinct CDR3 sequences, 10% to 15% being singletons. The junction had 11 bases not matched to a gene; V was cut back by 1 base and J by 11 bases. CDR3 size: 17 residues. Regarding the study as a whole: Reportedly, matched ankylosing spondylitis synovial fluid was significantly enriched for disease-linked clones. As for the disease-linked clones, they showed a CD8+ phenotype and occurred at relatively low frequencies in peripheral blood. A number of the motif variants had already been described in reactive arthritis synovial fluid and blood. Within ankylosing spondylitis blood, a TCR beta motif made up of roughly eight highly homologous variants appeared to be characteristic.

This TCR was recovered from a male donor with ankylosing spondylitis. The chain links TRBV12-3 or TRBV12-4 to TRBJ2-3; 14 nucleotides match TRBD2. Sequenced input: blood, either unsorted or a sorted T cell fraction (not recorded which). This CDR3 reads CASSLGGTSGGAPGQYF. The DNA of the CDR3 is TGTGCCAGCAGTTTAGGTGGGACTAGCGGGGGAGCCCCTGGGCAGTATTTT.